A selection of T cell receptor beta chains follows, all from one sample in a study of T cells in tuberculosis. Sequencing was performed with immunoSEQ multiplex PCR; in TCRdb, only in-frame clones are kept and a portion is missing. The sample shows tens of thousands of clones, about 85% of them seen only once. The source material was PBMCs, sampled at tuberculosis diagnosis. The source of these receptors is an adult with tuberculosis. Both conserved end residues are part of each CDR3. Fields, in order: D gene, clone size, J gene, V gene, CDR3 DNA, CDR3 protein. The D gene is left open where the match is weak. Clone size is shown for a subset of rows, as once, few, many or a class of expanded clone.

D gene: TRBD1
clone size: .
J gene: TRBJ1-1
V gene: TRBV28
CDR3 DNA: TGTGCCAGCCAGGGACAGGGCTCTGAAGCTTTCTTT
CDR3 protein: CASQGQGSEAFF

D gene: .
clone size: .
J gene: TRBJ2-5
V gene: TRBV11-2
CDR3 DNA: TGTGCCAGCAGCTTAGTCCCCTTCCCAGCGGAGACCCAGTACTTC
CDR3 protein: CASSLVPFPAETQYF

D gene: TRBD2
clone size: .
J gene: TRBJ2-3
V gene: TRBV29-1
CDR3 DNA: TGCAGCGAAGCGAAGCGGGGGATGGCAGATACGCAGTATTTT
CDR3 protein: CSEAKRGMADTQYF

D gene: .
clone size: .
J gene: TRBJ2-6
V gene: TRBV28
CDR3 DNA: TGTGCCAGCAGTTTAAGAGGACTGTCTGGGGCCAACGTCCTGACTTTC
CDR3 protein: CASSLRGLSGANVLTF

D gene: TRBD1
clone size: .
J gene: TRBJ2-5
V gene: TRBV6-1
CDR3 DNA: TGTGCCAGCAGTGAGGGGACAGGGGGCGCCGAGACCCAGTACTTC
CDR3 protein: CASSEGTGGAETQYF

D gene: .
clone size: .
J gene: TRBJ1-5
V gene: TRBV7-9
CDR3 DNA: TGTGCCAGCAGCTCGGACAGTGCTAGCAATCAGCCCCAGCATTTT
CDR3 protein: CASSSDSASNQPQHF

D gene: TRBD1
clone size: .
J gene: TRBJ1-1
V gene: TRBV5-6
CDR3 DNA: TGTGCCAGCAGTGGAGGACAGGGGGACACTGAAGCTTTCTTT
CDR3 protein: CASSGGQGDTEAFF

D gene: .
clone size: .
J gene: TRBJ2-5
V gene: TRBV7-2
CDR3 DNA: TGTGCCAGCAGCTTAGTGACTAAAGAGACCCAGTACTTC
CDR3 protein: CASSLVTKETQYF

D gene: .
clone size: .
J gene: TRBJ2-5
V gene: TRBV21-1
CDR3 DNA: TGTGCCAGCAGCACCAGATCCCGGGACAGGGGGCGGGAGACCCAGTACTTC
CDR3 protein: CASSTRSRDRGRETQYF

D gene: .
clone size: .
J gene: TRBJ1-2
V gene: TRBV6-5
CDR3 DNA: TGTGCCAGCAGTTACCGAGGTTTCGATGGCTACACCTTC
CDR3 protein: CASSYRGFDGYTF

D gene: .
clone size: .
J gene: TRBJ2-3
V gene: TRBV5-6
CDR3 DNA: TGTGCCAGCAGCTTGGCGACAACAGATACGCAGTATTTT
CDR3 protein: CASSLATTDTQYF

D gene: TRBD2
clone size: once
J gene: TRBJ2-2
V gene: TRBV28
CDR3 DNA: TGTGCCAGCTGGGTGGGTAGCGGGTCCGGGGAGCTGTTTTTT
CDR3 protein: CASWVGSGSGELFF

D gene: .
clone size: .
J gene: TRBJ2-5
V gene: TRBV5-4
CDR3 DNA: TGTGCCAGCAGCTTGGTCCCAGTAGAGACCCAGTACTTC
CDR3 protein: CASSLVPVETQYF

D gene: TRBD1
clone size: .
J gene: TRBJ1-5
V gene: TRBV4-3
CDR3 DNA: TGCGCCAGCAGCCCGAGGCTGACAGGGGTCCAGCCCCAGCATTTT
CDR3 protein: CASSPRLTGVQPQHF

D gene: TRBD1
clone size: .
J gene: TRBJ1-2
V gene: TRBV5-4
CDR3 DNA: TGTGCCAGCAGCTTGACAGGGGGCGCAACCTATGGCTACACCTTC
CDR3 protein: CASSLTGGATYGYTF

D gene: TRBD2
clone size: once
J gene: TRBJ2-7
V gene: TRBV2
CDR3 DNA: TGTGCCAGCAGGCGGGAGGCCCCCGAGCAGTACTTC
CDR3 protein: CASRREAPEQYF

D gene: TRBD1
clone size: .
J gene: TRBJ2-5
V gene: TRBV28
CDR3 DNA: TGTGCCAGCAGCTTGGGACAGCAAGAGACCCAGTACTTC
CDR3 protein: CASSLGQQETQYF

D gene: .
clone size: .
J gene: TRBJ1-6
V gene: TRBV27
CDR3 DNA: TGTGCCAGCAGTTTATCCAGGGGCGGTAATTCACCCCTCCACTTT
CDR3 protein: CASSLSRGGNSPLHF

D gene: TRBD2
clone size: medium-sized
J gene: TRBJ2-3
V gene: TRBV25-1
CDR3 DNA: TGTGCCAGCAGTTCAGGGACTAGCGGGAAGCCAGATACGCAGTATTTT
CDR3 protein: CASSSGTSGKPDTQYF

D gene: .
clone size: .
J gene: TRBJ2-5
V gene: TRBV5-1
CDR3 DNA: TGCGCCAGCAGCTGGGGCCCGACAGGAGGAGAGACCCAGTACTTC
CDR3 protein: CASSWGPTGGETQYF

D gene: TRBD1
clone size: .
J gene: TRBJ2-2
V gene: TRBV6-4
CDR3 DNA: TGTGCCAGCAGTGAAGACCCCCGGGACAGGGGGAACACCGGGGAGCTGTTTTTT
CDR3 protein: CASSEDPRDRGNTGELFF

D gene: TRBD1
clone size: once
J gene: TRBJ1-2
V gene: TRBV6-8
CDR3 DNA: TGTGCCAGCAGTTACCCGGGACAGTCAGGGGGCTACACCTTC
CDR3 protein: CASSYPGQSGGYTF

D gene: TRBD1
clone size: few
J gene: TRBJ1-2
V gene: TRBV28
CDR3 DNA: TGTGCCAGCGTCATAGGGGGCGGCTACACCTTC
CDR3 protein: CASVIGGGYTF

D gene: TRBD1
clone size: once
J gene: TRBJ2-7
V gene: TRBV18
CDR3 DNA: TGTGCCAGCTCACCCCGGCCCCGGACAGGGAGCAACGAGCAGTACTTC
CDR3 protein: CASSPRPRTGSNEQYF

D gene: TRBD1
clone size: .
J gene: TRBJ1-2
V gene: TRBV6-1
CDR3 DNA: TGTGCCAGCAGTGAAGCGCTCCGGGACAGGGGATTTAACTATGGCTACACCTTC
CDR3 protein: CASSEALRDRGFNYGYTF

D gene: .
clone size: .
J gene: TRBJ1-3
V gene: TRBV5-1
CDR3 DNA: TGCGCCAGCAGCTTTGACAGAGCTGGAAACACCATATATTTT
CDR3 protein: CASSFDRAGNTIYF

D gene: .
clone size: .
J gene: TRBJ2-2
V gene: TRBV19
CDR3 DNA: TGTGCCAGTAGTCGGGCCGGGGAGCTGTTTTTT
CDR3 protein: CASSRAGELFF

D gene: .
clone size: .
J gene: TRBJ2-7
V gene: TRBV7-8
CDR3 DNA: TGTGCCAGCCGGCGGGGGGGACAGGTCTACGAGCAGTACTTC
CDR3 protein: CASRRGGQVYEQYF

D gene: .
clone size: once
J gene: TRBJ1-3
V gene: TRBV6-5
CDR3 DNA: TGTGCCAGCACCGCTGGAAACACCATATATTTT
CDR3 protein: CASTAGNTIYF

D gene: .
clone size: .
J gene: TRBJ1-2
V gene: TRBV28
CDR3 DNA: TGTGCCAGCAGTTTAGTCCCCCAGGGGCCTTATGGCTACACCTTC
CDR3 protein: CASSLVPQGPYGYTF

D gene: .
clone size: .
J gene: TRBJ2-5
V gene: TRBV27
CDR3 DNA: TGTGCCAGCAGTCCTACAGGAGGGGACCAGTACTTC
CDR3 protein: CASSPTGGDQYF

D gene: TRBD1
clone size: .
J gene: TRBJ2-7
V gene: TRBV10-3
CDR3 DNA: TGTGCCATCAGTACCGGGACAGGGTCCTACGAGCAGTACTTC
CDR3 protein: CAISTGTGSYEQYF

D gene: .
clone size: few
J gene: TRBJ2-1
V gene: TRBV7-9
CDR3 DNA: TGTGCCAGCAGCGCCTGGGAGGATGAGCAGTTCTTC
CDR3 protein: CASSAWEDEQFF

D gene: .
clone size: .
J gene: TRBJ1-1
V gene: TRBV6-6
CDR3 DNA: TGTGCCAGCAGCTGGGGGGGCGGGAACACTGAAGCTTTCTTT
CDR3 protein: CASSWGGGNTEAFF

D gene: .
clone size: once
J gene: TRBJ1-2
V gene: TRBV19
CDR3 DNA: TGTGCCAGTAGTATTTGGGGGGTCCCTGGCTACACCTTC
CDR3 protein: CASSIWGVPGYTF

D gene: .
clone size: once
J gene: TRBJ2-5
V gene: TRBV19
CDR3 DNA: TGTGCCAGTAGTATGAACAACCACGAGACCCAGTACTTC
CDR3 protein: CASSMNNHETQYF

D gene: TRBD1
clone size: few
J gene: TRBJ1-6
V gene: TRBV7-2
CDR3 DNA: TGTGCCAGCAGCTTAGGGACAGGGGGATATTCACCCCTCCACTTT
CDR3 protein: CASSLGTGGYSPLHF

D gene: .
clone size: .
J gene: TRBJ2-2
V gene: TRBV6-4
CDR3 DNA: TGTGCCAGCACAGTAAGGGAGCTGTTTTTT
CDR3 protein: CASTVRELFF

D gene: .
clone size: .
J gene: TRBJ2-1
V gene: TRBV21-1
CDR3 DNA: TGTGCCAGCAGACCCGGACAGACCAGAAAAGACTACAATGAGCAGTTCTTC
CDR3 protein: CASRPGQTRKDYNEQFF

D gene: .
clone size: .
J gene: TRBJ1-5
V gene: TRBV30
CDR3 DNA: TGTGCCTGGAGTGGAGAGAATCAGCCCCAGCATTTT
CDR3 protein: CAWSGENQPQHF

D gene: .
clone size: .
J gene: TRBJ1-2
V gene: TRBV11-2
CDR3 DNA: TGTGCCAGCAGCCCGATAGCCAGCGGGGAGGGCTACACCTTC
CDR3 protein: CASSPIASGEGYTF

D gene: TRBD1
clone size: .
J gene: TRBJ2-7
V gene: TRBV7-2
CDR3 DNA: TGTGCCAGCAGCTTAGCCCTACAGGGGTACGAGCAGTACTTC
CDR3 protein: CASSLALQGYEQYF

D gene: .
clone size: few
J gene: TRBJ2-1
V gene: TRBV5-1
CDR3 DNA: TGCGCCAGTTCCGGGGGTGACTACAATGAGCAGTTCTTC
CDR3 protein: CASSGGDYNEQFF

D gene: .
clone size: .
J gene: TRBJ2-7
V gene: TRBV5-4
CDR3 DNA: TGTGCCAGCAGCTTCGGACAGTACGAGCAGTACTTC
CDR3 protein: CASSFGQYEQYF

D gene: TRBD1
clone size: .
J gene: TRBJ1-5
V gene: TRBV2
CDR3 DNA: TGTGCCAGCAGTTCAGGGGGCCGCAATCAGCCCCAGCATTTT
CDR3 protein: CASSSGGRNQPQHF

D gene: .
clone size: once
J gene: TRBJ2-7
V gene: TRBV28
CDR3 DNA: TGTGCCAGCAGTTTTCAGCCCAGCGCCTACGAGCAGTACTTC
CDR3 protein: CASSFQPSAYEQYF

D gene: .
clone size: few
J gene: TRBJ2-7
V gene: TRBV4-1
CDR3 DNA: TGCGCCAGCAGCCACATACAGGACTACGAGCAGTACTTC
CDR3 protein: CASSHIQDYEQYF

D gene: TRBD2
clone size: .
J gene: TRBJ2-5
V gene: TRBV19
CDR3 DNA: TGTGCCAGTAGTCCGTCGGGACTAGCGGGGCTAAGCCAAGAGACCCAGTACTTC
CDR3 protein: CASSPSGLAGLSQETQYF

D gene: TRBD2
clone size: once
J gene: TRBJ2-1
V gene: TRBV28
CDR3 DNA: TGTGCCAGCAGTTCAGGACTAGCTTCCAATGAGCAGTTCTTC
CDR3 protein: CASSSGLASNEQFF

D gene: .
clone size: .
J gene: TRBJ1-6
V gene: TRBV5-1
CDR3 DNA: TGCGCCAGCAGCAGGGAGGCGAATAATTCACCCCTCCACTTT
CDR3 protein: CASSREANNSPLHF

D gene: .
clone size: .
J gene: TRBJ2-1
V gene: TRBV10-1
CDR3 DNA: TGCGCCAGCAGCTACAGGGAAAATGAGCAGTTCTTC
CDR3 protein: CASSYRENEQFF

D gene: .
clone size: .
J gene: TRBJ1-1
V gene: TRBV28
CDR3 DNA: TGTGCCAGCAGTCCAGCGGACCGCGATGAAGCTTTCTTT
CDR3 protein: CASSPADRDEAFF

D gene: .
clone size: .
J gene: TRBJ2-1
V gene: TRBV4-2
CDR3 DNA: TGTGCCAGCAGCCAAGTCCGTGACATAGAAGATGAGCAGTTCTTC
CDR3 protein: CASSQVRDIEDEQFF

D gene: .
clone size: .
J gene: TRBJ2-1
V gene: TRBV19
CDR3 DNA: TGTGCCAGTAGTTCATCCAGGGTCAATGAGCAGTTCTTC
CDR3 protein: CASSSSRVNEQFF

D gene: .
clone size: .
J gene: TRBJ2-3
V gene: TRBV6-1
CDR3 DNA: TGTGCCAGCATCAAAGACGGGAGCACAGATACGCAGTATTTT
CDR3 protein: CASIKDGSTDTQYF